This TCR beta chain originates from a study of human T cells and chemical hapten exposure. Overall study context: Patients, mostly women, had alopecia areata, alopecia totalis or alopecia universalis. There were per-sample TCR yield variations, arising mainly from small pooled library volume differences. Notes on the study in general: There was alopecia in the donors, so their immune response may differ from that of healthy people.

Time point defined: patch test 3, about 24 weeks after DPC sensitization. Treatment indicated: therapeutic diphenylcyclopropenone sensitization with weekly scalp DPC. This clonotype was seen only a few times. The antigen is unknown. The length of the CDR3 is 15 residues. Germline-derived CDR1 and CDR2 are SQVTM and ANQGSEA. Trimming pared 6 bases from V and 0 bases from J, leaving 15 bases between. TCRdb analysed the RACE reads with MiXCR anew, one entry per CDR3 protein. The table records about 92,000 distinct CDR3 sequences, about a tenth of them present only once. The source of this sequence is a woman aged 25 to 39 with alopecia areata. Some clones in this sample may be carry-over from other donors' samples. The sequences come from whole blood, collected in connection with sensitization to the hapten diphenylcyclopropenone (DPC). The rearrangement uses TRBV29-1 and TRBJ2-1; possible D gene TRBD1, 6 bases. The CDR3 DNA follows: TGCAGCGTCCCACTTGGACAGTCCTCCTACAATGAGCAGTTCTTC. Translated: CSVPLGQSSYNEQFF.